This TCR beta chain was obtained from a study of cytomegalovirus exposure and HLA in healthy donors. The PCR ran on 60 Vbeta and 13 Jbeta primers. Generated by immunoSEQ multiplex PCR, the TCRdb table keeps only in-frame clones and is missing some. The sample records over 70,000 clones, roughly 72% being singletons. The V end lost 2 bases, the J end lost 9 bases, and 11 bases lay between the germline ends. CDR1 and CDR2 (germline): SGHTA, FQGTGA. The CDR3 has 14 residues. The receptor was isolated from a man aged 25 to 45 in good health and CMV-seropositive. This chain joins TRBV7-3 and TRBJ1-6, with unresolved D. Sequenced material: PBMCs. The CDR3 is CASSLGIAGSPLHF. The CDR3, as DNA: TGTGCCAGCAGCTTAGGCATCGCGGGTTCACCCCTCCACTTT.